The T cell receptor beta chain described here comes from a study of cytomegalovirus exposure and HLA in healthy donors. Across the whole study: The early release's HLA-typed donors yielded 65 million to 85 million unique TCRs.

Study conclusions and caveats: Association with HLA alleles at 0.05 false discovery rate was found for approximately 18,000 TCR beta sequences in a later analysis.

The CDR3 consists of 13 residues. The V gene's germline CDR1 is MNHNS and CDR2 SASEGT. V shed 6 bases and J 7 bases; nucleotides not matched to a gene: 8. As concerns this clone: The antigen is not known.

It was with 60 Vbeta and 13 Jbeta primers that the PCR ran. TCRdb keeps only in-frame clones here, not all; method: immunoSEQ multiplex PCR. This sample has roughly 150,000 clones, with around 77% found just once. The sample comprised PBMCs. The receptor was isolated from a woman between 40 and 50 years old in good health and CMV-seronegative. The chain carries TRBV6-1 and TRBJ1-1, with TRBD1 identical over 7 bases. CDR3 sequence: CASRKTGINEAFF. CDR3 DNA sequence: TGTGCCAGCAGGAAGACAGGGATCAATGAAGCTTTCTTT.